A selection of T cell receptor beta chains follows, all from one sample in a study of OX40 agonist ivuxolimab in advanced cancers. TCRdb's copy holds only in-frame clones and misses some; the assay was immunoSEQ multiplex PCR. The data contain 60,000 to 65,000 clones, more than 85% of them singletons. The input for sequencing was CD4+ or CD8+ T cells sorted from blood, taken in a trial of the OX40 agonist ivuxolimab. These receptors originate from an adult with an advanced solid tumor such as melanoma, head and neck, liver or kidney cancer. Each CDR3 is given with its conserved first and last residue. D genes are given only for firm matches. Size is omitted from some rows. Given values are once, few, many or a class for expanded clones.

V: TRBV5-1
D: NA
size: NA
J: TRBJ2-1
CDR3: CASTRPSEYYNEQFF
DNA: TGCGCCAGCACCAGGCCTAGCGAGTATTACAATGAGCAGTTCTTC

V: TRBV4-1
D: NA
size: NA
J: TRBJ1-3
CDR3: CASSQDMGTIYF
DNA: TGCGCCAGCAGCCAAGATATGGGCACCATATATTTT

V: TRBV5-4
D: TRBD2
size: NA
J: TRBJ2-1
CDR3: CATMSTSGDEQFF
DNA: TGTGCCACCATGTCAACTAGCGGCGATGAGCAGTTCTTC

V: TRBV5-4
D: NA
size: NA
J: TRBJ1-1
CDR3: CASSPDRYGGNTEAFF
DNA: TGTGCCAGCAGCCCGGACCGCTACGGGGGCAACACTGAAGCTTTCTTT

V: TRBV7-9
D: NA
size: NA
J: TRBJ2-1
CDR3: CASSSRQEHYNEQFF
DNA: TGTGCCAGCAGCTCTCGACAGGAACACTACAATGAGCAGTTCTTC

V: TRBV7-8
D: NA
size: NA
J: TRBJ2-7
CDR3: CASSLDPGYLITDSYEQYF
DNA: TGTGCCAGCAGCTTAGACCCAGGGTATTTGATCACCGATTCCTACGAGCAGTACTTC

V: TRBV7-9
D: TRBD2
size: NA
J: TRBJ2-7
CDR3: CASSLKLAGVYEQYF
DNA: TGTGCCAGCAGCCTAAAACTAGCGGGAGTTTACGAGCAGTACTTC

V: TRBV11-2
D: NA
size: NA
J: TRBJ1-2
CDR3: CASSLRGGSYGYTF
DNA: TGTGCCAGCAGCTTACGCGGGGGGAGCTATGGCTACACCTTC

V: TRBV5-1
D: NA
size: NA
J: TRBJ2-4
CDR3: CASSFGGGPFNIQYF
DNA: TGCGCCAGCAGCTTTGGCGGGGGCCCTTTTAACATTCAGTACTTC

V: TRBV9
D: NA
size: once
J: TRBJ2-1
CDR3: CASSVNVGMDEQFF
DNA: TGTGCCAGCAGCGTAAACGTAGGCATGGATGAGCAGTTCTTC

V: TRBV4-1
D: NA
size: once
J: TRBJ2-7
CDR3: CASSRASGEQYF
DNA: TGCGCCAGCAGCCGCGCGTCGGGGGAGCAGTACTTC

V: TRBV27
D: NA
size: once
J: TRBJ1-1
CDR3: CASSSGVTEAFF
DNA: TGTGCCAGCAGTTCAGGGGTCACTGAAGCTTTCTTT

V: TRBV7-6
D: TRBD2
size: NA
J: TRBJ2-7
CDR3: CASSLGAGASYEQYF
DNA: TGTGCCAGCAGCTTAGGAGCGGGAGCCTCCTACGAGCAGTACTTC

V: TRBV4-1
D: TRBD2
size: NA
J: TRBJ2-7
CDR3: CASSPSGDSYEQYF
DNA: TGCGCCAGCAGCCCAAGCGGGGACTCCTACGAGCAGTACTTC

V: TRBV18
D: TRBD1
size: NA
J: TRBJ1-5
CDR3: CASSTGTEIQPQHF
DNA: TGTGCCAGCTCAACCGGGACAGAGATTCAGCCCCAGCATTTT

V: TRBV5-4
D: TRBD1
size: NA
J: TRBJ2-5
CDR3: CASSLVLAGGVSGTQYF
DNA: TGTGCCAGCAGCTTGGTCCTTGCAGGGGGAGTAAGTGGGACCCAGTACTTC

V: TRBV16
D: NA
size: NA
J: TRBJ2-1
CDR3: CASSQSGASYYEQFF
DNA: TGTGCCAGCAGCCAATCGGGGGCTAGTTACTATGAGCAGTTCTTC

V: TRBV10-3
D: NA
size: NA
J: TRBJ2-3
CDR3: CAISESSIITDTQYF
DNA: TGTGCCATCAGTGAGTCCAGTATCATCACAGATACGCAGTATTTT

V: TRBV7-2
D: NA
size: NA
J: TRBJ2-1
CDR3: CASSLGAAFFYNEQFF
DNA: TGTGCCAGCAGCTTAGGGGCAGCATTCTTTTACAATGAGCAGTTCTTC